This T cell receptor beta chain stems from a study of shared clonotypes between healthy human individuals. Study-wide results and limits: Genetic and exposure-history diversity was limited by the small donor number. Rarefaction analysis demonstrated incomplete sorted-subset sequencing notwithstanding large depth.

Genomic DNA from each subset was divided evenly over several immunoSEQ plates. Sequencing was performed with immunoSEQ multiplex PCR; in TCRdb, only in-frame clones are kept and a portion is missing. Of over a million clones listed, 95% to 99% are singletons. CD4+ cells underwent separation, giving CD45RA+ naive and CD45RA-negative memory subsets. On this clone itself: Its antigen is unknown.

CDR1 and CDR2 from the germline V gene are SGHAT and FQNNGV. V lost 6 bases, J lost 5 bases, and 3 bases stayed unmatched. The CDR3 is 13 amino acids. This rearrangement joins TRBV11-2 to TRBJ1-5; 8 positions agree with TRBD1. The specimen sequenced was naive CD4+ T cells sorted from blood. The subset is: CD45RA+ positively selected. The receptor was isolated from a man aged 25 to 40 in good health. CDR3 in DNA: TGTGCCAGCAGAGGGACAGGTGATCAGCCCCAGCATTTT. Its protein is CASRGTGDQPQHF.